This is a list of T cell receptor beta chains from one sample in a study of glioma-infiltrating T cells after dendritic cell vaccination. Libraries were prepared by immunoSEQ multiplex PCR; TCRdb keeps only in-frame clonotypes and omits some of them. Of about 110,000 clones in the sample, nearly 90% were seen once. The sequenced sample was blood, obtained after dendritic cell vaccination. Receptor source: a human donor with glioblastoma. CDR3s include the opening cysteine and the closing phenylalanine or tryptophan. A D gene is named only where the DNA matches it firmly. Clone size is shown for a subset of rows, as once, few, many or a class of expanded clone.

J | D | V | length | size | DNA | CDR3
TRBJ2-5 | TRBD2 | TRBV2 | 14 | . | TGTGCCAGCAGTCTACTAGCGGGAGGGGAGACCCAGTACTTC | CASSLLAGGETQYF
TRBJ1-2 | . | TRBV6-1 | 13 | . | TGTGCCAGCACTACAGACAGGACCTATGGCTACACCTTC | CASTTDRTYGYTF
TRBJ1-2 | . | TRBV9 | 14 | once | TGTGCCAGCAGCGCGATGACAGCTAACTATGGCTACACCTTC | CASSAMTANYGYTF
TRBJ1-2 | . | TRBV9 | 15 | . | TGTGCCAGCAGCGTAGCAACGACCTTTCACAGGGGCTACACCTTC | CASSVATTFHRGYTF
TRBJ1-3 | . | TRBV9 | 16 | . | TGTGCCAGCAGCGTAGGGGACTACCTCTCTGGAAACACCATATATTTT | CASSVGDYLSGNTIYF
TRBJ2-5 | . | TRBV5-6 | 13 | . | TGTGCCAGCAGCTTGGTTGGGGGGGAGACCCAGTACTTC | CASSLVGGETQYF
TRBJ2-3 | . | TRBV19 | 16 | . | TGTGCCAGTAGTATAGAGACTGGATCTAGCACAGATACGCAGTATTTT | CASSIETGSSTDTQYF
TRBJ1-1 | . | TRBV15 | 15 | . | TGTGCCACCAGCAGAGATGGGAGGGGGAACACTGAAGCTTTCTTT | CATSRDGRGNTEAFF
TRBJ2-2 | . | TRBV7-7 | 15 | . | TGTGCTAGCAGCCGCCGGGGTTCGAACACCGGGGAGCTGTTTTTT | CASSRRGSNTGELFF
TRBJ2-7 | TRBD2 | TRBV19 | 16 | . | TGTGCCAGTAGTATAGTGGGGGGGACTAGTCGTCACGAGCAGTACTTC | CASSIVGGTSRHEQYF
TRBJ2-7 | . | TRBV6-5 | 14 | . | TGTGCCAGCAGTTACGGACGGAGGAACTACGAGCAGTACTTC | CASSYGRRNYEQYF
TRBJ1-3 | . | TRBV5-1 | 14 | . | TGCGCCAGCAGCTCTACAGGGTCGGGAAACACCATATATTTT | CASSSTGSGNTIYF
TRBJ1-1 | TRBD1 | TRBV2 | 13 | . | TGTGCCAGCACCTTGACAGGGCCACCGGGAGCTTTCTTT | CASTLTGPPGAFF
TRBJ1-1 | . | TRBV4-1 | 16 | . | TGCGCCAGCAGCCGGGTGGGCAGAAAAATTGCATTTGAAGCTTTCTTT | CASSRVGRKIAFEAFF
TRBJ1-3 | . | TRBV4-2 | 15 | . | TGTGCCAGTCTGGGGCCAGGGCACTCTGGAAACACCATATATTTT | CASLGPGHSGNTIYF
TRBJ2-1 | . | TRBV6-5 | 15 | once | TGTGCCAGCAGTTCCCCAGGGGCGGGGGCGAATGAGCAGTTCTTC | CASSSPGAGANEQFF
TRBJ1-6 | TRBD1 | TRBV5-4 | 16 | once | TGTGCCAGCAGCTTGGGATCCGGGACAGATAATTCACCCCTCCACTTT | CASSLGSGTDNSPLHF
TRBJ1-6 | TRBD1 | TRBV5-6 | 14 | . | TGTGCCAGCAGCTCGGACAGGGAAAATTCACCCCTCCACTTT | CASSSDRENSPLHF
TRBJ1-4 | TRBD1 | TRBV11-3 | 18 | . | TGTGCCAGCAGTTCCGGGACAGGGTCGGTTGCAACTAATGAAAAACTGTTTTTT | CASSSGTGSVATNEKLFF
TRBJ1-5 | TRBD1 | TRBV6-7 | 13 | . | TGTGCCAGCAGTCAGGACAGGGGGAAGCCCCAGCATTTT | CASSQDRGKPQHF
TRBJ2-7 | . | TRBV6-1 | 12 | . | TGTGCCAGCACCGGAGAGGGCTACGAGCAGTACTTC | CASTGEGYEQYF
TRBJ2-1 | . | TRBV9 | 13 | . | TGTGCCAGCAGCCCCAGCTCCTACAATGAGCAGTTCTTC | CASSPSSYNEQFF
TRBJ1-1 | TRBD1 | TRBV5-1 | 14 | . | TGCGCCAGCAGCGGGAACAGGGGGCACACTGAAGCTTTCTTT | CASSGNRGHTEAFF
TRBJ1-2 | . | TRBV9 | 17 | . | TGTGCCAGCAGCGTACAGGCAGGGTGGAGAGCTAACTATGGCTACACCTTC | CASSVQAGWRANYGYTF
TRBJ2-5 | TRBD2 | TRBV5-1 | 14 | . | TGCGCCAGCAGCGTAGGGAGGGGTGGGGAGACCCAGTACTTC | CASSVGRGGETQYF
TRBJ1-1 | TRBD1 | TRBV5-1 | 13 | . | TGCGCCAGCTACGGGACAGGGGACACTGAAGCTTTCTTT | CASYGTGDTEAFF
TRBJ2-3 | TRBD1 | TRBV5-4 | 16 | . | TGTGCCAGCAGCTTAGGGACAGGGGGACTCTCAGATACGCAGTATTTT | CASSLGTGGLSDTQYF
TRBJ2-5 | TRBD1 | TRBV7-2 | 15 | . | TGTGCCAGCAGCCGGACCACGGGACAGCAAGAGACCCAGTACTTC | CASSRTTGQQETQYF
TRBJ2-6 | . | TRBV11-2 | 18 | once | TGTGCCAGCAGCTTTAGACAGCTTGAAATCTCTGGGGCCAACGTCCTGACTTTC | CASSFRQLEISGANVLTF
TRBJ1-2 | TRBD1 | TRBV4-1 | 16 | . | TGCGCCAGCAGCCAACCGGGACAGGGGATTTACGATGGCTACACCTTC | CASSQPGQGIYDGYTF
TRBJ1-5 | TRBD1 | TRBV4-1 | 15 | . | TGCGCCAGCAGCCGTGGGACAGGGGCCAGTCAGCCCCAGCATTTT | CASSRGTGASQPQHF
TRBJ2-7 | . | TRBV25-1 | 15 | . | TGTGCCAGCAGTGAATCCCAACAGGGTAGACACGAGCAGTACTTC | CASSESQQGRHEQYF
TRBJ1-2 | . | TRBV4-2 | 13 | . | TGTGCCAGCAGCCAAGTAGGAGACTATGGCTACACCTTC | CASSQVGDYGYTF
TRBJ2-3 | TRBD2 | TRBV25-1 | 17 | . | TGTGCCAGCAGTGAATATATATCCGGCGGGGGGCGAGATACACAGTATTTT | CASSEYISGGGRDTQYF
TRBJ2-7 | . | TRBV6-1 | 13 | . | TGTGCCAGCAGTGGGGAGGTCTGGGACGAGCAGTACTTC | CASSGEVWDEQYF
TRBJ2-7 | TRBD2 | TRBV7-2 | 15 | . | TGTGCCAGCAGCACCGGGACTAGCGGGGGTTACGAGCAGTACTTC | CASSTGTSGGYEQYF
TRBJ2-7 | . | TRBV6-5 | 15 | . | TGTGCCAGCAGTTCCAGACGGGGGGCCGAATACGAGCAGTACTTC | CASSSRRGAEYEQYF
TRBJ2-3 | TRBD2 | TRBV4-1 | 19 | . | TGCGCCAGCAGCCAGCCCCCGGGACTATCTCCTTATAGCACAGATACGCAGTATTTT | CASSQPPGLSPYSTDTQYF
TRBJ2-7 | TRBD2 | TRBV30 | 15 | . | TGTGCCTGGAGGAGAACTAGCGGGAGCTCCTACGAGCAGTACTTC | CAWRRTSGSSYEQYF
TRBJ2-7 | TRBD2 | TRBV7-9 | 17 | . | TGTGCCAGCAGCACAACAGGACTAGGCGGATTCTCCTACGAGCAGTACTTC | CASSTTGLGGFSYEQYF
TRBJ1-1 | . | TRBV18 | 15 | . | TGTGCCAGCTCACCACCGGCTCGAAGGAACACTGAAGCTTTCTTT | CASSPPARRNTEAFF
TRBJ2-7 | . | TRBV12-5 | 12 | . | TGTGCTAGTGGCCGGGACACCTACGAGCAGTACTTC | CASGRDTYEQYF
TRBJ2-1 | TRBD1 | TRBV7-9 | 17 | . | TGTGCCAGCAGCTTTCCGACGGACAGGGTATCCTACAATGAGCAGTTCTTC | CASSFPTDRVSYNEQFF
TRBJ2-7 | . | TRBV6-5 | 14 | . | TGTGCCAGCAGTTACGACAGGCTCTCCTACGAGCAGTACTTC | CASSYDRLSYEQYF
TRBJ2-1 | . | TRBV5-1 | 13 | once | TGCGCCAGCAGCTTACGAGCCTACAATGAGCAGTTCTTC | CASSLRAYNEQFF
TRBJ2-1 | . | TRBV19 | 13 | . | TGTGCCAGTAGTATCTCCCGACAAAATGAGCAGTTCTTC | CASSISRQNEQFF
TRBJ2-3 | . | TRBV27 | 13 | . | TGTGCCAGCAGCTTGGGCCGTTTGGATACGCAGTATTTT | CASSLGRLDTQYF
TRBJ2-6 | . | TRBV4-1 | 16 | . | TGCGCCAGCAGCCAAGATCTCGGGGCTGGGGCCAACGTCCTGACTTTC | CASSQDLGAGANVLTF
TRBJ2-6 | . | TRBV19 | 20 | . | TGTGCCAGTAGTATAAAGATGTGGGGGGGCGTAGGTTCTGGGGCCAACGTCCTGACTTTC | CASSIKMWGGVGSGANVLTF
TRBJ2-3 | . | TRBV7-9 | 13 | . | TGTGCCAGCAGCAAACGGGACACAGATACGCAGTATTTT | CASSKRDTDTQYF